This TCR beta chain was captured in a study of immune heterogeneity within non-small cell lung tumors. Study-wide background: There were 4 squamous cell carcinomas, fewer than eleven non-squamous carcinomas and 1 tumor not otherwise specified.

At about 600 ng per sample, bulk tumor genomic DNA provided the template. Surgical sampling yielded several biopsies per primary tumor (spaced far apart). The study cohort was described as untreated, and its members had newly diagnosed non-small cell lung cancer. They went on to have curative surgery. Germline V gene sequence: CDR1 MNHEY, CDR2 SVGEGT. Trimming pared 6 bases from V and 1 base from J, leaving 7 bases between. The CDR3 has 12 amino acids. Multiplex PCR amplified the TCR beta CDR3 region. Its first round ran for approximately 11 cycles with 32 V and 13 J primers. MiXCR was run by TCRdb on the multiplex PCR reads, yielding one entry per CDR3 protein. This sample has some 2,500 distinct CDR3 sequences, with around 50% found just once. For this clonotype: Its antigen is currently unknown.

Study-level points and caveats: A moderate but significant correlation was found, linking local T-cell clonality with local tumor mutational burden (R about 0.31). Tumor sites in a patient shared identical dominant CDR3 beta clonotypes and also carried site-unique high-frequency clones. Between one patient and another, high-frequency T-cell receptor beta clonotypes were largely distinct.

The specimen sequenced was lung tumor tissue. This chain links TRBV6-2 or TRBV6-3 with TRBJ2-7; D not resolved. The TCR sequence derives from a man aged 45-65 years with non-small cell lung cancer. The CDR3 DNA reads as TGTGCCAGCAGGACGACTTCCTACGAGCAGTACTTC. It encodes CASRTTSYEQYF.